This passage covers 31 T cell receptor beta chains from one sample sequenced in a study of T cell responses to AZD1222 COVID-19 vaccine. The data were produced by immunoSEQ multiplex PCR, yet TCRdb's version contains in-frame clones alone and is incomplete. This table holds over 130,000 clones, around 95% found once. Sample: peripheral blood, taken on day 0 of AZD1222 vaccination. These receptors were taken from an adult in good health.

This clone was seen once. The chain combines TRBV19 with TRBJ1-5, with D hard to call. The CDR3 loop spans 15 amino acids. The germline gives CDR1 LNHDA, CDR2 SQIVND (reference sequence). V lost 0 bases to trimming and J lost 5 bases, with 11 bases between them. Written as DNA, the CDR3 is TGTGCCAGTAGTATAGATCATTTAGGGCATCAGCCCCAGCATTTT. It encodes CASSIDHLGHQPQHF.

This clone appeared once. The V and J genes are TRBV5-1 and TRBJ2-1; the D gene could be TRBD1 or TRBD2 (5 bases each). This CDR3 has 16 amino acids. V was shortened by 4 bases and J by 0 bases, with 14 bases between the two germline ends. In germline, CDR1 is SGHRS, CDR2 YFSETQ. CDR3 DNA: TGCGCCAGCAGCCCGGTGGCAGGGAGCTCCTACAATGAGCAGTTCTTC. It specifies CASSPVAGSSYNEQFF.

In its sample, this clone was seen a few times. V and J are TRBV7-2 and TRBJ1-2; 9 bases are a match to TRBD1. V lost 5 bases and J lost 6; bases outside the gene matches: 10. The germline gives CDR1 SGHTA, CDR2 FQGNSA. CDR3 length: 15 amino acids. The CDR3, as DNA: TGTGCCAGCAGCCGGCGGACAGGGGATGGGGATGGCTACACCTTC. Protein: CASSRRTGDGDGYTF.

CDR3: CASKGGREYV. The CDR3 DNA follows: TGTGCCAGCAAAGGGGGCCGAGAGTACGTC. The J gene is TRBJ2-7, the V gene TRBV28; 7 nucleotides line up with TRBD1. The V segment lost 7 bases and the J segment 11 bases; nucleotides outside the gene matches: 5. The CDR3 runs 10 residues. Germline assignment: CDR1 MDHEN and CDR2 SYDVKM.

The rearrangement joins TRBV5-1 to TRBJ2-2; D is perhaps TRBD1 (5 bases). CDR1 is SGHRS and CDR2 is YFSETQ in the germline V gene. Trimming removed 4 bases from V and 3 bases from J, with 13 bases in between. The CDR3 contains 15 residues. The CDR3 DNA sequence: TGCGCCAGCAGCCGTACAGTAGGGGACACCGGGGAGCTGTTTTTT. Protein sequence: CASSRTVGDTGELFF.

CDR3 in DNA: TGTGCCAGCAGCTTGGCCCCAGGGTCTTATTCACCCCTCCACTTT. Amino acids: CASSLAPGSYSPLHF. The rearrangement links TRBV5-4 to TRBJ1-6, with D perhaps TRBD1 (5 bases). Germline CDR1 and CDR2: SGHNT and YYREEE (reference sequence). This CDR3 comprises 15 residues. The V and J ends lost 0 bases and 8 bases respectively, with 12 bases between them.

The V gene is TRBV19, the J gene TRBJ1-1; no definite D call. The germline V and J ends were trimmed by 9 bases and 0 bases, with 5 bases remaining between them. In germline, CDR1 is LNHDA, CDR2 SQIVND (reference sequence). The CDR3 loop spans 11 amino acids. CDR3 nucleotide sequence: TGTGCCAGCCTCATGAACACTGAAGCTTTCTTT. It is translated as CASLMNTEAFF.

On this clone itself: Other DNA sequences from this sample encode an identical CDR3 as well. The genes are TRBV7-9 and TRBJ1-2, with a tentative D call TRBD1 (5 bases). Trimming left V 4 bases short and J 2 bases short, with 8 bases between. Germline V gene sequence: CDR1 SEHNR, CDR2 FQNEAQ (reference sequence). There are 13 residues in the CDR3. For the CDR3, the DNA is TGTGCCAGCAGCTCTGACAGCAACTATGGCTACACCTTC. Residues: CASSSDSNYGYTF.

The chain links TRBV5-1 to TRBJ1-2; TRBD1 agrees at 7 bases. CDR1 and CDR2 from the germline V gene are SGHRS and YFSETQ. This CDR3 has 13 residues. Losses at the gene ends were 3 bases for V and 8 bases for J; bases not matched to a gene: 7. The CDR3 DNA reads as TGCGCCAGCAGCTCCACAGGGACAGAAGGCTACACCTTC. This sequence encodes CASSSTGTEGYTF. Looking up the rest from reference TRBV5-1 and TRBJ1-2 gives the full variable domain: KAGVTQTPRYLIKTRGQQVTLSCSPISGHRSVSWYQQTPGQGLQFLFEYFSETQRNKGNFPGRFSGRQFSNSRSEMNVSTLELGDSALYLCASSSTGTEGYTFGSGTRLTVV.

This clone was seen a few times. Distinct nucleotide sequences in the sample also encode this CDR3. The V gene is TRBV6-4, the J gene TRBJ2-3, with 9 bases identical to TRBD2. V dropped 0 bases and J dropped 1; count of bases not matched to a gene: 2. CDR3 length equals 16 residues. In germline, CDR1 is MRHNA, CDR2 SNTAGT. For the CDR3, the DNA is TGTGCCAGCAGTGACTCGGCTAGCGGGGGCACAGATACGCAGTATTTT. Amino acid sequence: CASSDSASGGTDTQYF.

This chain uses TRBV6-5 with TRBJ2-7; 8 bases match TRBD1. Germline V gene lookup returns CDR1 MNHEY and CDR2 SVGAGI. Losses at the gene ends were 5 bases for V and 3 bases for J; bases not matched to a gene: 9. The CDR3 has 15 amino acids. The CDR3, as DNA: TGTGCCAGCAGTATAAGACAGGGGAAAGGCTACGAGCAGTACGTC. Translating gives CASSIRQGKGYEQYV.

The CDR3, as DNA: TGCGCCAGCAGTGAGAGCCCTACAGGGCTGAACACTGAAGCTTTCTTT. It translates to CASSESPTGLNTEAFF. The rearrangement links TRBV10-1 to TRBJ1-1, with D possibly TRBD1 on 6 matching bases. The germline CDR1 and CDR2 sequences are WNHNN and SYGVQD (reference sequence). Trimming left V 2 bases short and J 0 bases short, with 13 bases between. There are 16 residues in the CDR3.

J is TRBJ1-1 and V is TRBV28, with D possibly matching TRBD1 (6 bases). V shed 5 bases and J shed 5 bases, with 9 bases lying between them. The length of the CDR3 is 12 residues. Germline assignment: CDR1 MDHEN and CDR2 SYDVKM. Here the CDR3 reads CASSPGTTEAFF. CDR3 DNA: TGTGCCAGCAGTCCAGGGACAACTGAAGCTTTCTTT.

The chain employs TRBV6-5 and TRBJ1-2, with TRBD1 matching over 8 bases. Germline CDR1 is MNHEY and CDR2 is SVGAGI. The CDR3 consists of 13 residues. Trimming took 7 bases from V and 3 from J; bases not matched to a gene: 4. The DNA of the CDR3 is TGTGCCAGCACTCCAGGGGGCCACTATGGCTACACCTTC. Encoded protein: CASTPGGHYGYTF.

This clone has more than one count but fewer than ten. The rearrangement joins TRBV6-4 to TRBJ1-6, with D tentatively TRBD1 (5 bases). Germline-derived CDR1 and CDR2 are MRHNA and SNTAGT. The CDR3 has 15 residues. V lost 0 bases and J lost 9, with 12 bases in between. The CDR3 nucleotides read TGTGCCAGCAGTGACTCTTTCAAGGGGAGTTCACCCCTCCACTTT. This translates into CASSDSFKGSSPLHF.

The gene calls are TRBV28 and TRBJ1-4, with TRBD1 as a possible D gene (5 bases). Looked up from germline, CDR1 is MDHEN and CDR2 is SYDVKM. The CDR3 runs 14 residues. V was pared by 6 bases and J by 0 bases, with 8 bases between. The CDR3 sequence: CASRQGATNEKLFF. The CDR3 nucleotides are TGTGCCAGCAGGCAGGGTGCAACTAATGAAAAACTGTTTTTT.

This clone was detected a few times. The J gene is TRBJ1-6, the V gene TRBV5-1, with D unresolved. Trimming removed 1 base at V and 9 bases at J, with 14 bases between. The CDR3 has 15 residues. Germline-derived CDR1 and CDR2 are SGHRS and YFSETQ. CDR3 protein: CASSLSSKGSSPLHF. The DNA of the CDR3 is TGCGCCAGCAGCTTGTCCAGTAAGGGAAGTTCACCCCTCCACTTT.

The CDR3 sequence is CASSPGGQWMNTEAFF. The CDR3 DNA is TGCGCCAGCAGCCCAGGCGGACAGTGGATGAACACTGAAGCTTTCTTT. The rearrangement uses TRBV4-1 and TRBJ1-1; possible D gene TRBD1, 6 bases. In germline, CDR1 is MGHRA, CDR2 YSYEKL. The CDR3 loop spans 16 amino acids. Trimming pared 4 bases from V and 0 bases from J, leaving 15 bases between.

In DNA form, the CDR3 reads TGTGCCACCAGCAGAGATGGCCTAGACGGAGACGAGCAGTACGTC. This codes for CATSRDGLDGDEQYV. The chain recombines TRBV15 with TRBJ2-7; D unclear. Germline loops: CDR1 LNHNV, CDR2 YYDKDF (reference sequence). Deletions cut 0 bases from V and 5 bases from J, with 14 bases between. CDR3 length equals 15 residues.

CDR3 loop: CASGSGRALNTQYF. The CDR3 DNA is TGTGCCAGCGGAAGCGGGAGGGCCTTAAATACGCAGTATTTT. The chain is built from TRBV6-4 and TRBJ2-3, with 10 positions matching TRBD2. CDR3 length: 14 residues. Germline CDR1 and CDR2: MRHNA and SNTAGT. V lost 8 bases to trimming and J lost 7 bases; unmatched junction nucleotides: 9.

The rearrangement uses TRBV12-3 or TRBV12-4 and TRBJ2-1; D is uncertain. The CDR3 totals 11 residues. V shed 5 bases and J shed 7 bases, with 6 bases lying between them. CDR3 amino acids: CASSPGNEQFF. The CDR3 nucleotides are TGTGCCAGCAGTCCCGGGAATGAGCAGTTCTTC.

The chain has TRBV7-9 and TRBJ1-1; D is undetermined. Germline V gives CDR1 SEHNR, CDR2 FQNEAQ (reference sequence). The germline V and J ends were trimmed by 4 bases and 0 bases, with 15 bases remaining between them. The CDR3 contains 16 residues. The CDR3 region is CASSSPRGQMNTEAFF. CDR3 DNA sequence: TGTGCCAGCAGCTCCCCCCGTGGTCAAATGAACACTGAAGCTTTCTTT.

The V and J genes are TRBV28 and TRBJ1-2; no definite D call. The CDR3 consists of 10 residues. Trimming cost V 3 bases and J 6 bases, with 2 bases left between them. CDR1 MDHEN and CDR2 SYDVKM come from the germline V gene. The CDR3 loop is CASSFHGYTF. The CDR3 nucleotides read TGTGCCAGCAGTTTCCATGGCTACACCTTC.

This clone came up once. The CDR3 region has the DNA TGTGCCAGCAGCCTACGACTAGCGGGAGGGGCCGGGGAGCTGTTTTTT. Translated, it gives CASSLRLAGGAGELFF. The rearrangement links TRBV13 to TRBJ2-2; 14 nucleotides align to TRBD2. J gave up 6 bases and V 5 bases, and 5 bases lay outside the gene matches. The CDR3 spans 16 residues. The germline gives CDR1 PRHDT, CDR2 FYEKMQ (reference sequence).

This clone appeared a single time. The chain combines TRBV5-5 with TRBJ1-2, with a possible D match to TRBD1 (6 bases). The CDR3 runs to 15 residues. Germline CDR1 reads SGHKS; CDR2 reads YYEKEE (reference sequence). The germline V and J ends were trimmed by 1 base and 4 bases, with 14 bases remaining between them. In DNA form, the CDR3 reads TGTGCCAGCAGCTTGCGGGACATTTCTAGCTATGGCTACACCTTC. Its translation: CASSLRDISSYGYTF.

The rearrangement links TRBV9 to TRBJ1-1, with a tentative D call TRBD1 (5 bases). CDR1 and CDR2 from the germline V gene are SGDLS and YYNGEE. The CDR3 is 14 residues long. Trimming stripped 4 bases from V and 5 bases from J, with 15 bases between. The CDR3 sequence: CASSTFPGGTEAFF. The CDR3 region has the DNA TGTGCCAGCAGCACCTTCCCCGGGGGTACTGAAGCTTTCTTT.

This chain joins TRBV2 and TRBJ2-4; D is undetermined. Germline CDR1 reads SNHLY; CDR2 reads FYNNEI. CDR3 length: 11 residues. Trimming stripped 6 bases from V and 9 bases from J, with 9 bases between. The CDR3 DNA sequence: TGTGCCAGCAGGGACGGGCGCATTCAGTACTTC. Its protein product is CASRDGRIQYF.

The chain is built from TRBV28 and TRBJ1-4; unclear D gene. This CDR3 contains 13 residues. CDR1 and CDR2 (germline): MDHEN, SYDVKM. V lost 8 bases and J 8 bases, leaving 15 bases between the germline ends. The CDR3: CASAVRSREKLFF. The CDR3 nucleotides read TGTGCCAGCGCAGTGCGGTCTAGGGAAAAACTGTTTTTT.

This chain uses TRBV12-3 or TRBV12-4 with TRBJ1-5; D is unresolved. This CDR3 is 12 amino acids long. Trimming took 5 bases from V and 4 from J, leaving 6 bases between them. This CDR3 reads CASSDLNQPQHF. CDR3 coding DNA: TGTGCCAGCAGTGATTTGAATCAGCCCCAGCATTTT.

V gene TRBV5-1 combines with J gene TRBJ1-4; TRBD1 agrees at 7 bases. Trimming took 4 bases from V and 4 from J; bases not matched to a gene: 7. This CDR3 has 15 amino acids. The germline gives CDR1 SGHRS, CDR2 YFSETQ. Written as DNA, the CDR3 is TGCGCCAGCAGCCGGGGGGACAGTGGTAATGAAAAACTGTTTTTT. This codes for CASSRGDSGNEKLFF.

This chain uses TRBV19 with TRBJ2-7; the D is unclear. The V gene lost 5 bases and the J gene lost 1 base, with 9 bases spanning the gap. The germline V gene encodes CDR1 LNHDA and CDR2 SQIVND (reference sequence). This CDR3 spans 13 amino acids. DNA of the CDR3: TGTGCCAGTAGTGTTAGACATTCCTACGAGCAGTACGTC. Translated, it gives CASSVRHSYEQYV.